The entry that follows covers one TCR beta chain sequence. The germline V gene has CDR1 MNHEY and CDR2 SVGEGT. This CDR3 has 17 amino acids. The trim removed 4 bases at V and 4 bases at J, leaving 9 bases unmatched. This entry belongs to a study of blood T cell repertoires in COVID-19. Overall study context: The United States, Italy and Spain provided the acute and convalescent COVID-19 samples. Sources were T cells, B-cell-depleted T cells, or PBMCs; the material itself was cDNA or gDNA.

In the study's own analysis: Reference gene primer amplification in the assay estimated nucleated cell counts. The data were produced by immunoSEQ multiplex PCR, yet TCRdb's version contains in-frame clones alone and is incomplete. That table supplies the V and J calls and clone size; D and trimming were determined from the DNA. Here the sample spans approximately 190,000 clones, 80% being singletons. Sample: peripheral blood. The chain combines TRBV6-2 or TRBV6-3 with TRBJ2-7; 14 positions agree with TRBD2. The receptor comes from a man aged 55 to 70 with acute or convalescent COVID-19. This CDR3 is CASSSSGLAGGLYEQYF. DNA for the CDR3: TGTGCCAGCAGTTCTTCAGGACTAGCGGGGGGTCTATACGAGCAGTACTTC.